Presented here are 21 T cell receptor beta chains from one specimen sequenced in a study of T cell repertoires in cytomegalovirus infection. TCRdb re-derived calls from the reads in MiXCR, one entry per CDR3 protein. This sample has approximately 280,000 distinct CDR3 sequences, with around 20% found just once. No cognate antigen is known for these TCRs. The specimen was cultured PBMCs, collected from culture after CMV antigen stimulation. The receptors stem from a human donor in good health (CMV status not recorded). Some clones in this sample may be carry-over from other donors' samples.

This clonotype was seen repeatedly, ten times or more. The chain combines TRBV12-3 or TRBV12-4 with TRBJ1-5; 7 positions agree with TRBD1. This CDR3 comprises 14 residues. V shed 3 bases and J 1 base; nucleotides not matched to a gene: 0. The CDR3 reads CASSLTGSNQPQHF. CDR3 DNA: TGTGCCAGCAGTTTGACAGGGAGCAATCAGCCCCAGCATTTT.

This clonotype was seen repeatedly, ten times or more. V and J are TRBV7-2 and TRBJ2-5, with 8 bases lining up with TRBD2. Germline V gives CDR1 SGHTA, CDR2 FQGNSA. The CDR3 sequence is 14 residues long. V trimming: 3 bases; J trimming: 3 bases; junction bases outside the gene matches: 3. The CDR3 bases are TGTGCCAGCAGCTTCCAACTAGCGGAAGAGACCCAGTACTTC. Amino acid sequence: CASSFQLAEETQYF.

This clonotype was picked up a small number of times. The rearrangement links TRBV10-3 to TRBJ2-1; 7 positions agree with TRBD2. The CDR3 consists of 12 residues. Trimming at V came to 8 bases and at J to 5 bases, leaving 3 bases not matched to a gene. Germline V gene data show CDR1 as ENHRY and CDR2 as SYGVKD. CDR3: CAILRGDNEQFF. In nucleotides, the CDR3 is TGTGCCATCCTCCGGGGGGACAATGAGCAGTTCTTC.

This clonotype was observed many times. The V and J genes are TRBV7-2 and TRBJ2-5, with D perhaps matching TRBD2 (5 bases). CDR1 is SGHTA and CDR2 is FQGNSA in the germline V gene. The CDR3 is 15 amino acids. Trimming removed 1 base at V and 1 base at J, with 10 bases between. The CDR3 is CASSLGTVIQETQYF. The CDR3 nucleotides are TGTGCCAGCAGCTTAGGGACTGTAATCCAAGAGACCCAGTACTTC.

This clonotype was observed a handful of times. The chain combines TRBV2 with TRBJ1-4; TRBD1 matches at 7 bases. CDR1 is SNHLY and CDR2 is FYNNEI in the germline V gene. CDR3 length equals 14 residues. Unmatched junction bases numbered 13, after V lost 11 bases and J lost 7 bases. The CDR3 loop is CAGLRDRGSEKLFF. The CDR3 DNA is TGTGCCGGACTCCGGGACAGAGGTTCTGAAAAACTGTTTTTT.

The rearrangement links TRBV7-9 to TRBJ1-1; TRBD1 might be the D (5 bases). V lost 5 bases to trimming and J lost 6 bases, with 13 bases between them. The CDR3 spans 13 residues. CDR1 is SEHNR, CDR2 FQNEAQ, per germline (reference sequence). The DNA of the CDR3 is TGTGCCAGCAGCAAGATGACAGAATCTGAAGCTTTCTTT. Amino acids: CASSKMTESEAFF.

In DNA form, the CDR3 reads TGTGCCAGCAGCTTACGCAGGGGAATCTCAGCTTTCTTT. This encodes CASSLRRGISAFF. The chain employs TRBV11-3 and TRBJ1-1; D may be TRBD1 (6 bases). CDR3 length: 13 amino acids. Germline V lookup: CDR1 SGHNT, CDR2 YENEEA. Trimming removed 2 bases from V and 10 bases from J, with 14 bases in between.

Many counts were recorded for this clonotype. V and J are TRBV7-2 and TRBJ2-7, with 9 bases identical to TRBD2. Germline CDR1 SGHTA, CDR2 FQGNSA. V shed 6 bases and J 5 bases; nucleotides not matched to a gene: 5. This CDR3 has 13 amino acids. In nucleotides, the CDR3 is TGTGCCAGCAGACCGACTAGCGGAGACGAGCAGTACTTC. It yields the protein CASRPTSGDEQYF.

This clonotype was recorded at least ten times. The chain is built from TRBV19 and TRBJ1-2; 7 positions match TRBD1. The germline V gene has CDR1 LNHDA and CDR2 SQIVND (reference sequence). The CDR3 loop spans 12 amino acids. V shed 7 bases and J 1 base; nucleotides not matched to a gene: 0. The CDR3 DNA reads TGTGCCAGTACAGGGGGTAACTATGGCTACACCTTC. Protein sequence: CASTGGNYGYTF. The whole variable domain, remainder taken from reference TRBV19 and TRBJ1-2, is DGGITQSPKYLFRKEGQNVTLSCEQNLNHDAMYWYRQDPGQGLRLIYYSQIVNDFQKGDIAEGYSVSREKKESFPLTVTSAQKNPTAFYLCASTGGNYGYTFGSGTRLTVV.

This clonotype was detected only a few times. V and J are TRBV19 and TRBJ1-2; tentatively, D is TRBD1 (5 bases). Germline CDR1 reads LNHDA; CDR2 reads SQIVND (reference sequence). Trimming took 2 bases from V and 4 from J, leaving 20 bases between them. The CDR3 extends over 17 amino acids. CDR3 nucleotide sequence: TGTGCCAGTAGTATAATTGGCTCCAGACAGCCAATCTATGGCTACACCTTC. This codes for CASSIIGSRQPIYGYTF.

This clonotype appeared a few times. This chain uses TRBV30 with TRBJ2-2; unclear D gene. Per germline, CDR1 GTSNPN and CDR2 SVGIG (reference sequence). Trimming removed 1 base from V and 4 bases from J, with 10 bases in between. This CDR3 spans 14 amino acids. CDR3 nucleotides: TGTGCCTGGAGTGGACCTTCGTTCACCGGGGAGCTGTTTTTT. This sequence encodes CAWSGPSFTGELFF.

The chain uses TRBV6-5 and TRBJ1-1; D ambiguous. Germline V CDR1 and CDR2: MNHEY, SVGAGI. CDR3 length: 13 amino acids. V was shortened by 2 bases and J by 0 bases, with 4 bases between the two germline ends. In DNA, the CDR3 is TGTGCCAGCAGTTACACAATGAACACTGAAGCTTTCTTT. Translated, it gives CASSYTMNTEAFF.

This clonotype has a count of ten or more. J is TRBJ1-1 and V is TRBV6-1; 8 nucleotides match TRBD1. Per the germline V gene, CDR1 is MNHNS and CDR2 is SASEGT. Trimming at V came to 6 bases and at J to 9 bases, leaving 12 bases not matched to a gene. This CDR3 is 14 amino acids long. This chain's CDR3 is CASSPTGVGRKAFF. CDR3 coding DNA: TGTGCCAGCAGCCCGACAGGGGTCGGGCGAAAAGCTTTCTTT.

Concerning this clonotype: A much more abundant neighbour one base away suggests this may be a read error. Since no conserved phenylalanine or tryptophan closes the CDR3, a read error is the likely cause. V is TRBV7-2 and J is TRBJ1-1, with D maybe TRBD1 (6 bases). Germline V gene data show CDR1 as SGHTA and CDR2 as FQGNSA. The CDR3 consists of 14 residues. Trimming stripped 3 bases from V and 1 base from J, with 9 bases between. The CDR3 reads CASSFGQTNTEAFL. The CDR3 region has the DNA TGTGCCAGCAGCTTTGGACAGACGAACACTGAAGCTTTCCTT.

This sequence joins TRBV6-4 and TRBJ2-5, with no clear D. Per the germline V gene, CDR1 is MRHNA and CDR2 is SNTAGT. V was pared by 0 bases and J by 5 bases, with 4 bases between. The CDR3 is 12 residues long. CDR3 sequence: CASSDSGETQYF. The CDR3 bases are TGTGCCAGCAGTGACTCGGGGGAGACCCAGTACTTC.

The chain carries TRBV20-1 and TRBJ1-1, with TRBD1 as a possible D gene (6 bases). The germline CDR1 and CDR2 sequences are DFQATT and SNEGSKA (reference sequence). CDR3 length: 15 amino acids. V was pared by 6 bases and J by 3 bases, with 20 bases between. The CDR3 nucleotides read TGCAGTGCCGACCATCACACTAAGGGGGACACTGAAGCTTTCTTT. Translated: CSADHHTKGDTEAFF.

This clonotype occurred many times. The chain combines TRBV11-3 with TRBJ2-1; 7 positions match TRBD1. J gave up 4 bases and V 4 bases, and 10 bases lay outside the gene matches. The CDR3 is 16 amino acids. Germline V gives CDR1 SGHNT, CDR2 YENEEA. CDR3 residues: CASSSRTGQIYNEQFF. CDR3 DNA: TGTGCCAGCAGCTCTCGGACAGGTCAAATTTACAATGAGCAGTTCTTC.

The chain recombines TRBV6-6 with TRBJ1-5; 8 positions agree with TRBD1. Germline V gives CDR1 MNHNY, CDR2 SVGAGI (reference sequence). The CDR3 consists of 18 residues. With V trimmed by 0 bases and J by 1 base, 8 bases remained unmatched. In DNA, the CDR3 is TGTGCCAGCAGTTACTCGATCGGACAGGGCCTGAGCAATCAGCCCCAGCATTTT. Translation: CASSYSIGQGLSNQPQHF.

In its sample, this clonotype was seen many times. The V gene is TRBV7-9, the J gene TRBJ2-1, with 9 nucleotides matching TRBD2. V lost 3 bases, J lost 0 bases, and 0 bases stayed unmatched. Germline V lookup: CDR1 SEHNR, CDR2 FQNEAQ (reference sequence). This CDR3 is built from 15 residues. The CDR3 region is CASSLGLASYNEQFF. DNA of the CDR3: TGTGCCAGCAGCTTGGGACTAGCCTCCTACAATGAGCAGTTCTTC.

There are many counts of this clonotype. The rearrangement joins TRBV12-3 or TRBV12-4 to TRBJ2-2, with TRBD2 identical over 7 bases. The length of the CDR3 is 15 residues. Trimming cost V 2 bases and J 4 bases; bases outside gene matches: 4. CDR3 loop: CASSLLGGTTGELFF. For the CDR3, the DNA is TGTGCCAGCAGTTTATTGGGGGGGACCACCGGGGAGCTGTTTTTT.

In its sample, this clonotype was seen a few times. V gene TRBV20-1 combines with J gene TRBJ2-7; possibly TRBD1 for D (5 bases). V was shortened by 5 bases and J by 0 bases, with 11 bases between the two germline ends. Germline CDR1 is DFQATT and CDR2 is SNEGSKA (reference sequence). The CDR3 has 13 residues. Here the CDR3 reads CSASSGNSYEQYV. The CDR3 DNA sequence: TGCAGTGCTTCGTCAGGGAACTCCTACGAGCAGTACGTC.